This T cell receptor beta chain was captured by sequencing in a study of T cells after posttransplantation cyclophosphamide. V trimming: 5 bases; J trimming: 0 bases; junction bases outside the gene matches: 3. Germline-derived CDR1 and CDR2 are SGHTA and FQGTGA. The CDR3 has 15 residues. On the day of bone marrow donation, the related graft donor provided peripheral blood. Assay: immunoSEQ multiplex PCR; the TCRdb copy retains only in-frame clones and omits some. The table has over a thousand clones, about 74% seen once. The sequence derives from a man in his forties or fifties in good health, CMV-negative, and a related stem cell transplant donor. The sequenced material came from memory CD8+ T cells sorted from blood. The rearrangement joins TRBV7-3 to TRBJ2-3; 9 bases are shared with TRBD1. The CDR3 is CASSTGTGSTDTQYF. In DNA form, the CDR3 reads TGTGCCAGCAGCACTGGGACAGGGAGCACAGATACGCAGTATTTT.